The sequence of this T cell receptor (beta chain) was determined in a study of blood T cell repertoires in COVID-19 (dated by TCRdb to the early 2020s). General notes on the study: Samples covering the acute and convalescent phases of COVID-19 were provided by collaborators in the United States, Italy and Spain. The repertoires were made available in a free public database intended to serve as a resource for research on the immune response to SARS-CoV-2. The sample metadata nearly always contained a de-identified subject ID, COVID-19 status, age in years and sex. Subjects who had been exposed to COVID-19, were actively infected with it, or had recovered from it provided the deeply sampled blood TCRbeta repertoires that made up the dataset. Samples came from the ongoing ImmuneRACE study (first 160 participants) plus 1,254 subjects from 6 global collaborators. The prospective study material was composed of cDNA or gDNA derived from T cells, B-cell-depleted T cells, or PBMCs. Where available, HLA class I and class II types were obtained from metadata supplied by the sample provider rather than from assay-based typing.

The immunoSEQ Assay, a bias-controlled multiplex PCR, was used to amplify TCRbeta CDR3 regions from genomic DNA. The authors' pipeline ran thus. The number of nucleated cells in each sample was estimated from the amplification of reference gene primers within the assay. Sequence reads were collapsed and filtered to measure the absolute abundance of every unique TCRbeta CDR3 rearrangement. For each sample, productive Simpson clonality was calculated as the square root of Simpson's diversity index across productive rearrangements. The clones in this table, taken by TCRdb from immuneACCESS, are in-frame only. Not every clone is retained; where verified, under half of the shortfall comes from an unresolved V gene, and the cause of the rest is unknown. The V and J calls and clone size are taken from that table; D and trimming were inferred from the DNA. Across this sample there are more than 150,000 clones, with around 78% seen only once. The top ten constitute 2.5% to 3% of the sample.

Relative to germline, V is 8 bases shorter and J is 10 bases shorter, with 18 bases between their ends. The germline V gene sets CDR1 to MNHEY and CDR2 to SVGAGI. From the cysteine through the phenylalanine, the CDR3 covers 13 amino acids. Just the 39-base CDR3 DNA is kept, in frame starting at base 1. Broader findings and caveats from the paper: The amount of clinical and demographic metadata varied by source and participant and was provided uncurated.

The collaborating institutions used their own protocols to collect whole blood in K2EDTA tubes. For TCRbeta analysis, collaborators shipped samples in one of three forms: frozen whole blood, isolated PBMCs, or DNA extracted from either of those sample types. Comments on this clone: The specificity of this receptor is unknown. One base away there is no much larger clone; base qualities are not given.

The V and J genes are TRBV6-5 and TRBJ2-1, with TRBD2 perhaps the D gene, on 5 matching bases. The sequencing input was peripheral blood. The TCR originated in a woman over 75 with active or convalescent COVID-19. The nucleotide sequence reads as follows: TGTGCCAGCTGTTTAGCGATAGCATGGGAGCAGTTCTTC. Its protein is CASCLAIAWEQFF.